The 4 T cell receptor beta chains below were found in one sample sequenced in a study of early T cells in non-severe SARS-CoV-2 infection. TCRdb used MiXCR to reprocess the 5' RACE reads, holding one entry per CDR3 protein. The sample yields about 98,000 distinct CDR3 sequences, about 10% seen once. Specimen: whole blood. Receptor source: an adult who was a healthcare worker with PCR-confirmed SARS-CoV-2 infection or an uninfected control (not recorded which).

This clonotype was seen repeatedly, ten times or more. The chain couples TRBV7-6 to TRBJ1-2; D might be TRBD1 (5 bases). The CDR3 sequence is 15 residues long. The germline V and J ends were trimmed by 4 bases and 4 bases, with 16 bases remaining between them. CDR1 SGHVS and CDR2 FNYEAQ come from the germline V gene. Written as DNA, the CDR3 is TGTGCCAGCAGCTCAGAAAGGGGATTAAGCTATGGCTACACCTTC. It specifies CASSSERGLSYGYTF.

There are many counts of this clonotype. V and J are TRBV5-1 and TRBJ1-1, with 8 bases that match TRBD1. This CDR3 is built from 14 residues. Germline trimming cut 4 bases from V and 3 bases from J; bases unmatched to any gene: 5. Germline V gene sequence: CDR1 SGHRS, CDR2 YFSETQ. The CDR3 region is CASSPRDRYTEAFF. The CDR3 DNA sequence: TGCGCCAGCAGCCCCCGGGACAGGTACACTGAAGCTTTCTTT.

In nucleotides, the CDR3 is TGTGCCAGCAGGGGGGCCTACAATGAGCAGTTCTTC. It codes for CASRGAYNEQFF. This sequence joins TRBV28 and TRBJ2-1; D tentatively fits TRBD1 or TRBD2 (5 bases each). Germline V lookup: CDR1 MDHEN, CDR2 SYDVKM. This CDR3 has 12 residues. Trimming took 6 bases from V and 2 from J, leaving 5 bases between them.

The CDR3 coding sequence is TGCAGTGCCCGTTATCAGGCCGGGGAGCTGTTTTTT. Encoded protein: CSARYQAGELFF. This chain uses TRBV20-1 with TRBJ2-2; D is uncertain. V was pared by 6 bases and J by 6 bases, with 11 bases between. The germline V gene encodes CDR1 DFQATT and CDR2 SNEGSKA (reference sequence). The CDR3 length is 12 residues.